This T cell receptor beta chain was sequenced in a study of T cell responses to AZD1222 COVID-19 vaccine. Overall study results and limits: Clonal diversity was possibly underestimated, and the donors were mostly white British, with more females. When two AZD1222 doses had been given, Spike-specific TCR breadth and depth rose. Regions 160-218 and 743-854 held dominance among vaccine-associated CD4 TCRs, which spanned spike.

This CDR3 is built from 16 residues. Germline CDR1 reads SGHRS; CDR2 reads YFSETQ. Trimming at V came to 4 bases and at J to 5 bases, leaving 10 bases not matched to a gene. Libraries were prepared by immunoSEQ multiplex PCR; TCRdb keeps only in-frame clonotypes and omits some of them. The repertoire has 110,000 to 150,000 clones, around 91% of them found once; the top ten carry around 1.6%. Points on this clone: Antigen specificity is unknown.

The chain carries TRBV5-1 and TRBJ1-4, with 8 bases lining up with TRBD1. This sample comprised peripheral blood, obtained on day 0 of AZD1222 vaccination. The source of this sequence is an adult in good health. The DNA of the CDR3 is TGCGCCAGCAGCCCCACTGGACAGGGTGGAAATGAAAAACTGTTTTTT. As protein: CASSPTGQGGNEKLFF.